This T cell receptor (beta chain) was found in a study of glioma-infiltrating T cells after dendritic cell vaccination. The repertoire was sequenced with immunoSEQ multiplex PCR; TCRdb's copy has only in-frame clones and lacks some. The sample holds about 82,000 clones; under 85% are singletons and the top ten take under 8%. The CDR3 is made up of 14 amino acids. Trimming left V 4 bases short and J 4 bases short, with 14 bases between. The V gene's germline CDR1 is SGHRS and CDR2 YFSETQ. The time point denotes: after dendritic cell vaccination, including at tumor progression/relapse. Selection required adequate fresh-frozen tumor tissue plus more than two years' survival data.

Sequenced here: blood, sampled after dendritic cell vaccination. This chain joins TRBV5-1 and TRBJ1-2; tentatively, D is TRBD1 (6 bases). This TCR derives from a human donor with glioblastoma. In nucleotides, the CDR3 is TGCGCCAGCAGCCCCGGCAGGGGTGTCTATGGCTACACCTTC. It specifies CASSPGRGVYGYTF. The full variable domain, rest sourced from reference TRBV5-1 and TRBJ1-2, is KAGVTQTPRYLIKTRGQQVTLSCSPISGHRSVSWYQQTPGQGLQFLFEYFSETQRNKGNFPGRFSGRQFSNSRSEMNVSTLELGDSALYLCASSPGRGVYGYTFGSGTRLTVV.